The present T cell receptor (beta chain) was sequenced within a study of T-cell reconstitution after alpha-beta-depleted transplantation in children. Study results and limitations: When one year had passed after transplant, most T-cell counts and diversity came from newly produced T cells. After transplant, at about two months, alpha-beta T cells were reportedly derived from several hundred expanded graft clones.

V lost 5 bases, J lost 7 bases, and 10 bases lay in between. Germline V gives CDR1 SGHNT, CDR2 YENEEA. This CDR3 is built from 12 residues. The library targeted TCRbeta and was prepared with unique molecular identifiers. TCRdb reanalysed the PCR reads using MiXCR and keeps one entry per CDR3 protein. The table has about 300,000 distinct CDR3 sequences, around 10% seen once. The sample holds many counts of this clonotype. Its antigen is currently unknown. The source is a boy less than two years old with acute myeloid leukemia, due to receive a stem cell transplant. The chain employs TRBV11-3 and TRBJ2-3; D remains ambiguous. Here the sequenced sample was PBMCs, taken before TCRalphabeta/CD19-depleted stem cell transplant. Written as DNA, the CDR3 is TGTGCCAGCAGCCCGTTGGGTTATACGCAGTATTTT. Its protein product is CASSPLGYTQYF.